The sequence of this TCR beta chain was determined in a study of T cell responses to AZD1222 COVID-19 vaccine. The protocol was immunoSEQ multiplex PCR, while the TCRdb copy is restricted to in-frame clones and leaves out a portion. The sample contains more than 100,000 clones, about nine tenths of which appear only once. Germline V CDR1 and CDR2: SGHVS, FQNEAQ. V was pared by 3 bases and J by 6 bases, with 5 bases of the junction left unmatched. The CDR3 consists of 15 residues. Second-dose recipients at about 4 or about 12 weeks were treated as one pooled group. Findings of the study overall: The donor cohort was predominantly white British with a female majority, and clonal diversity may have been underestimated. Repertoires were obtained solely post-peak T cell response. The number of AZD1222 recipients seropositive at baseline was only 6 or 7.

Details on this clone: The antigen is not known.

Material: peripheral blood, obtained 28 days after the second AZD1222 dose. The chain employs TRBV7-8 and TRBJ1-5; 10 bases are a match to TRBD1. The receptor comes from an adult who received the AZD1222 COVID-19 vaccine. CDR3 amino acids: CASSFATGGSQPQHF. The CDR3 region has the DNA TGTGCCAGCAGCTTTGCGACAGGGGGCTCTCAGCCCCAGCATTTT.